This T cell receptor (beta chain) appears in the sequencing data of a study of shared T cell receptors in the human thymus. Data came from immunoSEQ multiplex PCR; TCRdb stores just in-frame clones and leaves some out. The repertoire holds some 720,000 clones, with more than 75% as singletons. This CDR3 is 16 amino acids long. CDR1 is SGHDN, CDR2 FVKESK, per germline. With regard to this clone: The germline gene is not matched at one end of the junction; a read error may be the cause.

The same sample was also studied in work on human thymus T cells. According to that study: Resections from corrective heart surgery supplied the thymus tissue.

The chain employs TRBV14 and TRBJ1-3, with a possible D match to TRBD1 (5 bases). Sequencing was done on a sample of thymocytes. The TCR was taken from a boy in the first two years of life with a congenital heart defect. This CDR3 reads CASNQGDCRSGNTIYF. The CDR3 nucleotides read TGTGCCAGCAACCAAGGGGACTGCCGCTCTGGAAACACCATATATTTT.